Listed below are T cell receptor beta chains from one sample, sequenced in a study of beta chain features in type 1 diabetes. Using immunoSEQ multiplex PCR, the repertoire was profiled, and TCRdb retains in-frame clones only, with some absent. The sample lists 300,000 or so clones, roughly 8% seen once, with less than 0.45% in the top ten. The sequenced sample consisted of central memory CD4+ T cells from blood. The receptors were gathered from a woman aged 18-30 years in good health. Each CDR3 is given with its conserved first and last residue.

V: TRBV7-2; CDR3: CASSSRASTDTQYF
V: TRBV28; CDR3: CASSLLSGQSQPQHF
V: TRBV2; CDR3: CASLGGSGFGTDTQYF
V: TRBV4-2; CDR3: CASSRDHLKETQYF
V: TRBV4-2; CDR3: CASSNRDAYNNEQFF
V: TRBV14; CDR3: CASSQDWWGEKKETQYF
V: TRBV15; CDR3: CATSARQGARQPQHF
V: TRBV5-1; CDR3: CASTGPGTGVWEQYF
V: TRBV7-7; CDR3: CASRQGETQYF
V: TRBV10-3; CDR3: CAISDTSGRSSSYNEQFF
V: TRBV7-9; CDR3: CASSVGQGRDIQYF
V: TRBV6-6; CDR3: CASSSSGLATYEQYF
V: TRBV4-2; CDR3: CASSQVGGPTGELFF
V: TRBV7-6; CDR3: CASSSRLPGGELFF
V: TRBV28; CDR3: CASSIGGNGETQYF
V: TRBV18; CDR3: CASSTTDTQYF
V: TRBV4-1; CDR3: CASTRAGGLTNEQFF
V: TRBV25-1; CDR3: CASSELAGGGETQYF
V: TRBV18; CDR3: CASSPPGQGGQPQHF
V: TRBV11-2; CDR3: CATSGHDTGELFF
V: TRBV7-9; CDR3: CASSLAAPSTLYTF
V: TRBV5-1; CDR3: CASSLNRDTFNYNEQFF
V: TRBV4-2; CDR3: CASSRVRGGTSSLHSSTDTQYF
V: TRBV10-2; CDR3: CASIRAGSYGYTF
V: TRBV5-1; CDR3: CASSFGTGVSETQYF
V: TRBV6-5; CDR3: CASGTGGEEQYF
V: TRBV7-9; CDR3: CASSPGLAGGPREQYF
V: TRBV4-2; CDR3: CASSHQGSENEKLFF
V: TRBV10-3; CDR3: CAISNTSGLETQYF
V: TRBV27; CDR3: CASGGSSYNEQFF
V: TRBV10-2; CDR3: CASTAMGGDTQYF
V: TRBV18; CDR3: CASSRGADSNQPQHF
V: TRBV7-3; CDR3: CASSPSGNSYNEQFF
V: TRBV5-4; CDR3: CASSLISGRNNEQFF
V: TRBV2; CDR3: CATEGTFSYEQYF
V: TRBV9; CDR3: CASSEHLGLAETQYF
V: TRBV18; CDR3: CASSRIQGSNTEAFF
V: TRBV7-9; CDR3: CAGRDNNQETQYF
V: TRBV7-9; CDR3: CASSFRVEVPSGNTIYF
V: TRBV27; CDR3: CASRANYDNSPQHF
V: TRBV18; CDR3: CASSPRTPTTNEKLFF
V: TRBV5-1; CDR3: CASSLGGRDYEQYF
V: TRBV4-3; CDR3: CASSPGGGGATGAKLFF
V: TRBV18; CDR3: CASSPRLANTGELFF
V: TRBV29-1; CDR3: CSVVDTETEAFF
V: TRBV7-3; CDR3: CASSTKQGLEAFF
V: TRBV28; CDR3: CASSIAPGNEQYF